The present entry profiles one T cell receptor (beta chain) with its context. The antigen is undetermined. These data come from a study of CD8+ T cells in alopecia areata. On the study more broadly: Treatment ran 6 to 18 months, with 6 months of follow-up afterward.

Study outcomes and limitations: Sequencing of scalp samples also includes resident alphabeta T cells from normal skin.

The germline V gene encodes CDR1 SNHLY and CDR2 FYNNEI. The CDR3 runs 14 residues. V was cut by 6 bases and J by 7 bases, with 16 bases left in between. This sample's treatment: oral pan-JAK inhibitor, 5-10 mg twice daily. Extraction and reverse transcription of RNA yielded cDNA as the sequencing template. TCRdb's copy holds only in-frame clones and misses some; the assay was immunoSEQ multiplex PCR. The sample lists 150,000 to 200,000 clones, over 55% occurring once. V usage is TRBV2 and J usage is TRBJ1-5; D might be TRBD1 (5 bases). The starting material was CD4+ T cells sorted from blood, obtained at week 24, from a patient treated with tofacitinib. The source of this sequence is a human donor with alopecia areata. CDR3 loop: CASSPPRVRQPQHF. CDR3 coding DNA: TGTGCCAGCAGCCCCCCCAGGGTACGACAGCCCCAGCATTTT.